This entry lists 17 T cell receptor beta chains sequenced from one sample in a study of blood T cell repertoires in COVID-19. TCRdb keeps only in-frame clones here, not all; method: immunoSEQ multiplex PCR. The table shows 220,000 or so clones, with about 88% occurring only once. Sequences were obtained from peripheral blood. Receptors were obtained from a woman in her forties or fifties with COVID-19, enrolled during active disease.

The V and J genes are TRBV28 and TRBJ2-2; D is possibly TRBD1 (6 bases). CDR3 length equals 17 residues. Trimming stripped 2 bases from V and 0 bases from J, with 13 bases between. Germline assignment: CDR1 MDHEN and CDR2 SYDVKM. The CDR3 loop reads CASSLHTGTSNTGELFF. The CDR3 DNA follows: TGTGCCAGCAGTTTACATACCGGGACATCGAACACCGGGGAGCTGTTTTTT.

The V gene is TRBV19, the J gene TRBJ2-1; 13 nucleotides match TRBD2. The CDR3 has 15 amino acids. CDR1 and CDR2 from the germline V gene are LNHDA and SQIVND (reference sequence). Germline trimming cut 5 bases from V and 10 bases from J; bases unmatched to any gene: 8. CDR3 sequence (DNA): TGTGCCAGTAGTCCCACTAGCGGGGGGGCGAACGAGCAGTTCTTC. Its translation is CASSPTSGGANEQFF.

This rearrangement joins TRBV30 to TRBJ1-2; possibly TRBD1 for D (6 bases). The germline gives CDR1 GTSNPN, CDR2 SVGIG (reference sequence). This CDR3 has 15 amino acids. V was clipped by 2 bases and J by 2 bases, with 15 bases between them. DNA of the CDR3: TGTGCCTGGAGTCTTGGACAGACGGTAAACTATGGCTACACCTTC. Translated, it gives CAWSLGQTVNYGYTF.

The V gene is TRBV21-1, the J gene TRBJ1-2; no check of the table's D call, TRBD1, against the DNA was made. TRBV21-1 is annotated as a pseudogene. The CDR3 is made up of 18 amino acids. The CDR3 region is CASSKVGQGGLDGYGYTF. CDR3 coding DNA: TGTGCCAGCAGCAAAGTGGGACAGGGGGGGCTTGATGGCTATGGCTACACCTTC.

This sequence joins TRBV6-6 and TRBJ1-5, with D perhaps matching TRBD1 (6 bases). This CDR3 has 15 amino acids. Per germline, CDR1 MNHNY and CDR2 SVGAGI (reference sequence). Between the trimmed V and J ends, which lost 6 bases and 4 bases, there was a span of 16 bases. The CDR3 loop reads CASSHQRGGNQPQHF. The CDR3 DNA reads TGTGCCAGCAGCCACCAAAGGGGGGGTAATCAGCCCCAGCATTTT.

This clone showed up just a few times. V and J are TRBV11-2 and TRBJ2-5; TRBD2 agrees at 8 bases. CDR1 and CDR2 from the germline V gene are SGHAT and FQNNGV. The V gene end was trimmed by 1 base and the J gene end by 5 bases; junction bases not matched to a gene: 3. The CDR3 is 14 residues long. The CDR3 sequence is CASSLAGGQETQYF. The CDR3 DNA sequence: TGTGCCAGCAGCTTAGCGGGGGGGCAGGAGACCCAGTACTTC.

This rearrangement joins TRBV28 to TRBJ1-2; tentative D call: TRBD1 (5 bases). The CDR3 runs 15 residues. In germline, CDR1 is MDHEN, CDR2 SYDVKM. V lost 8 bases and J lost 4, with 20 bases in between. For the CDR3, the DNA is TGTGCCAGCTGGGTCCCTCGGGGGGGTCGCTATGGCTACACCTTC. Amino acids: CASWVPRGGRYGYTF.

This chain links TRBV6-5 with TRBJ1-2, with a weak D call TRBD1 (6 bases). There are 15 residues in the CDR3. The ends were cut back, 6 bases at V and 4 bases at J, with 18 bases in the middle. The V gene's germline CDR1 is MNHEY and CDR2 SVGAGI. This chain's CDR3 is CASSLTGARGYGYTF. The CDR3, as DNA: TGTGCCAGCAGCCTGACAGGTGCTCGGGGCTATGGCTACACCTTC.

The J gene is TRBJ2-1, the V gene TRBV7-7; 7 bases match TRBD1. This CDR3 has 15 amino acids. With V trimmed by 5 bases and J by 6 bases, 10 bases remained unmatched. Per the germline V gene, CDR1 is SSHAT and CDR2 is FNYEAQ (reference sequence). The CDR3 protein is CASSPDRMGLNEQFF. The CDR3 DNA reads as TGTGCCAGCAGCCCGGACAGGATGGGGCTCAATGAGCAGTTCTTC.

With respect to this clone: One junction end does not reproduce the germline sequence, and a read error may be involved. V gene TRBV12-3 or TRBV12-4 combines with J gene TRBJ1-1, with 9 bases lining up with TRBD1. The CDR3 runs 12 residues. The CDR3 loop is CASSFRETGGFF. Here the CDR3 DNA reads TGTGCCAGCAGTTTTAGGGAGACAGGGGGTTTTTTT.

J is TRBJ1-2 and V is TRBV29-1; 7 nucleotides agree with TRBD1. Trimming removed 6 bases from V and 3 bases from J; junction bases left unmatched: 7. The germline V gene has CDR1 SQVTM and CDR2 ANQGSEA. The CDR3 loop spans 13 amino acids. The CDR3 DNA sequence: TGCAGCGTAACAGGGGTGAAAGACTATGGCTACACCTTC. It yields the protein CSVTGVKDYGYTF.

The J gene is TRBJ2-1, the V gene TRBV4-1, with TRBD2 as a possible D gene (5 bases). This CDR3 is built from 17 residues. The V gene's germline CDR1 is MGHRA and CDR2 YSYEKL. Between the trimmed V and J ends, which lost 1 base and 4 bases, there was a span of 17 bases. Here the CDR3 reads CASSQGRVLTLYNEQFF. Here the CDR3 DNA reads TGCGCCAGCAGCCAAGGGCGGGTCCTCACCCTTTACAATGAGCAGTTCTTC.

The J gene is TRBJ2-1, the V gene TRBV5-1, with 10 nucleotides matching TRBD2. V shed 0 bases, J shed 4 bases, and the junction held 1 base outside the gene matches. Germline-derived CDR1 and CDR2 are SGHRS and YFSETQ. The CDR3 is 15 residues long. As DNA, the CDR3 is TGCGCCAGCAGCTTGGGTAGCGGGGGGTACAATGAGCAGTTCTTC. It yields the protein CASSLGSGGYNEQFF.

The chain employs TRBV11-2 and TRBJ2-1; D remains ambiguous. V gave up 5 bases and J gave up 6 bases, with 11 bases separating them. This CDR3 is 13 amino acids long. Germline assignment: CDR1 SGHAT and CDR2 FQNNGV. CDR3 sequence (DNA): TGTGCCAGCAGCCCCTTAATAGTCAATGAGCAGTTCTTC. Encoded protein: CASSPLIVNEQFF.

V gene TRBV7-9 combines with J gene TRBJ1-4; D is ambiguous. Germline CDR1 is SEHNR and CDR2 is FQNEAQ (reference sequence). The V and J ends lost 5 bases and 3 bases respectively, with 22 bases between them. This CDR3 contains 18 residues. The CDR3 region has the DNA TGTGCCAGCAGCGTGGAACAACATACGGGTCCCCCTAATGAAAAACTGTTTTTT. This gives the protein CASSVEQHTGPPNEKLFF. Based on the CDR3 plus reference TRBV7-9 and TRBJ1-4, the full variable domain is DTGVSQNPRHKITKRGQNVTFRCDPISEHNRLYWYRQTLGQGPEFLTYFQNEAQLEKSRLLSDRFSAERPKGSFSTLEIQRTEQGDSAMYLCASSVEQHTGPPNEKLFFGSGTQLSVL.

The chain links TRBV11-3 to TRBJ2-5, with a possible D match to TRBD2 (7 bases). The CDR3 totals 16 residues. V was clipped by 4 bases and J by 1 base, with 16 bases between them. Germline assignment: CDR1 SGHNT and CDR2 YENEEA. Here the CDR3 DNA reads TGTGCCAGCAGCTCCAGAAGGGGAGGGGGCCAAGAGACCCAGTACTTC. This gives the protein CASSSRRGGGQETQYF.

The chain is built from TRBV7-2 and TRBJ2-7; the D gene is possibly TRBD1 (5 bases). Trimming removed 0 bases from V and 2 bases from J, with 8 bases in between. The CDR3 contains 14 residues. Germline lookup yields CDR1 SGHTA and CDR2 FQGNSA. CDR3 in DNA: TGTGCCAGCAGCTTAGCCCCGGACACCTACGAGCAGTACTTC. It codes for CASSLAPDTYEQYF. The full variable domain, its missing parts supplied by reference TRBV7-2 and TRBJ2-7, is GAGVSQSPSNKVTEKGKDVELRCDPISGHTALYWYRQSLGQGLEFLIYFQGNSAPDKSGLPSDRFSAERTGGSVSTLTIQRTQQEDSAVYLCASSLAPDTYEQYFGPGTRLTVT.